The entry that follows covers one T cell receptor beta chain sequence. The antigen is not known. The CDR3 extends over 13 amino acids. V was cut by 2 bases and J by 4 bases, with 6 bases left in between. Germline values: CDR1 LGHNA, CDR2 YSLEER. Here immunoSEQ multiplex PCR was the method, and the copy in TCRdb shows in-frame clones only, minus some. Among some 40,000 clones listed, about 90% were seen once. This sample was included in a study of OX40 agonist ivuxolimab in advanced cancers. Study details: Melanoma, hepatocellular carcinoma, head and neck or renal cell cancer occurred in dose-escalation patients.

Study outcomes and limitations: In general, CD8+ T cells held more expanded clones than CD4+ did, on average.

The V and J genes are TRBV4-3 and TRBJ2-1, with D tentatively TRBD2 (5 bases). This specimen was CD4+ or CD8+ T cells sorted from blood, taken in a trial of the OX40 agonist ivuxolimab. This TCR came from an adult with an advanced solid tumor such as melanoma, head and neck, liver or kidney cancer. The chain's CDR3 is CASSQTGYNEQFF. CDR3 bases: TGCGCCAGCAGCCAAACGGGGTACAATGAGCAGTTCTTC.